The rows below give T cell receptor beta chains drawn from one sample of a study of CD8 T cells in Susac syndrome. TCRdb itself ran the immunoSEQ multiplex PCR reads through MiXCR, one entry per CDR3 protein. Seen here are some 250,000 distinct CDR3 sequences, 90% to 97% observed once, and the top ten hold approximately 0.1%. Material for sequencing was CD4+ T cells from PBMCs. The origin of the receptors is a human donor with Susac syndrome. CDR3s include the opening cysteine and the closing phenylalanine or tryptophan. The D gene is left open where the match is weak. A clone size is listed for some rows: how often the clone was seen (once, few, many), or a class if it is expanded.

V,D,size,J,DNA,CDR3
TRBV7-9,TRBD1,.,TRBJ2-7,TGTGCCAGCAGTAGTGGACAGGCGAAGCAGTACTTC,CASSSGQAKQYF
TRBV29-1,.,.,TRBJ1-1,TGCAGCGTAGTCCGTCGGGCCCCGGGCACTGAAGCTTTCTTT,CSVVRRAPGTEAFF
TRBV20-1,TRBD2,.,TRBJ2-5,TGCAGTGCACGCCTCGGACTAGCGGGAGTTATTGAGACCCAGTACTTC,CSARLGLAGVIETQYF
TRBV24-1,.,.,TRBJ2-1,TGTGCCACCAGTGTAGCAGGCATCAGCTCCTACAATGAGCAGTTCTTC,CATSVAGISSYNEQFF
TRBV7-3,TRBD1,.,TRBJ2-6,TGTGCCAGCAGCTTAATTCCAGGGGGCGGCTCTGGGGCCAACGTCCTGACTTTC,CASSLIPGGGSGANVLTF
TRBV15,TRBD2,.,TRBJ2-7,TGTGCCACCGCCACAATCGTGGGACTAGCGGGAGTGGATGAGCAGTACTTC,CATATIVGLAGVDEQYF
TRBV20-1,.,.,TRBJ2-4,TGCAGTGCCTCGGACAATACCAAAAACATTCAGTACTTC,CSASDNTKNIQYF
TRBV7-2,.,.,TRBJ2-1,TGTGCCAGCAGCCCTAAGTTAGTGCAGTTCTTC,CASSPKLVQFF
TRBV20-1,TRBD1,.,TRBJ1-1,TGCAGTGCCGATTCCGGGACAGGGGGCACTGAAGCTTTCTTT,CSADSGTGGTEAFF
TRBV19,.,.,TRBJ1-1,TGTGCCAGTAGTATGCCATCGGCTGAAGCTTTCTTT,CASSMPSAEAFF
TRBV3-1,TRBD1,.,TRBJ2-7,TGTGCCAGCAGCACTGACCGGGACAGAGGCCACGAGCAGTACTTC,CASSTDRDRGHEQYF
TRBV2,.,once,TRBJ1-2,TGTGCCCACAGCGCAGGGTTCTATGGCTACACCTTC,CAHSAGFYGYTF